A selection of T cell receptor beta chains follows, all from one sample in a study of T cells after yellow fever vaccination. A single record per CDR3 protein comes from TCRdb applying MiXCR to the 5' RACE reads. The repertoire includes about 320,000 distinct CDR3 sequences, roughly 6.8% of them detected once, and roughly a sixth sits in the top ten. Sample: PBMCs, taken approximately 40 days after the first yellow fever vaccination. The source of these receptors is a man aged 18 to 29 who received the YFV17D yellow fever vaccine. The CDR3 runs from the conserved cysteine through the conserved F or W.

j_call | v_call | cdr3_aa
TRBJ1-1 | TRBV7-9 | CASSHPGQTPNTEAFF
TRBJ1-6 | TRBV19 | CASSMRPYNSPLHF
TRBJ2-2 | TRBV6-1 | CASRIQGAGELFF
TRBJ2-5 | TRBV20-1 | CSARDKGAQETQYF
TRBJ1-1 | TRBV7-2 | CASGRDREEAFF
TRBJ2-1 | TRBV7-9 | CASGSGLAAGNEQFF
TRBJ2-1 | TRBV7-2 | CASSLAGAVYNEQFF
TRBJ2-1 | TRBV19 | CASSGGGSNEQFF
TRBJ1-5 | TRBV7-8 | CASSFIGQAGNQPQHF
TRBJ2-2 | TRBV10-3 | CAISEADRVYTGELFF
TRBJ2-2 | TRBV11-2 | CASSLVGGGASGELFF
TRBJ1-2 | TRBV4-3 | CASSGLGAGINYGYTF
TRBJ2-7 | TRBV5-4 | CASSLETESYNPLQDVDPYF
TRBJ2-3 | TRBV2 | CASSEALHGNTQYF
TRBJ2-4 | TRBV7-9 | CASSERKRDIQYF
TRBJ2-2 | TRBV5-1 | CASSVTVNTGELFF